This T cell receptor beta chain was profiled in a study of T cells expressing NK-cell markers. The CDR3 has 15 residues. Germline V gives CDR1 LGHNA, CDR2 YNFKEQ. Remarks on this clonotype: Its antigen is unidentified.

Study-wide findings and caveats: It was still unclear whether expanded NKG2C+ T cell clones were HCMV specific.

TCRdb reworked the 5' RACE reads into one entry per CDR3 protein, no DNA. The table lists 550,000 or so distinct CDR3 sequences, with 3% to 4.5% in the top ten. Input material: blood T cells: a sorted CD56 or NKG2C T cell subset, CD4+ or CD8+ T cells, or bulk PBMC T cells (not recorded which). This chain joins TRBV4-2 and TRBJ2-5. The sequence derives from a man in his late teens or twenties in good health. The CDR3 sequence is CASSQDPDGGETQYF.